A selection of T cell receptor beta chains follows, all from one sample in a study of T cells after posttransplantation cyclophosphamide. TCRdb keeps only in-frame clones here, not all; method: immunoSEQ multiplex PCR. The table shows approximately 12,000 clones, with about 80% occurring only once. Material: PBMCs, obtained around 55 weeks after allogeneic stem cell transplant with calcineurin inhibitor and methotrexate. These TCRs come from a male patient between 25 and 39 years old who received an allogeneic stem cell transplant from an unrelated donor, was CMV-positive, and had acute GVHD only. Some T cells could come from the graft donor. Each CDR3 is given with its conserved first and last residue. The D gene is left open where the match is weak. Clone size is not always given. Where it is, it says once, few, many or a class for expanded clones.

j_call	v_call	d_call	clone_size	cdr3_nt	cdr3_aa
TRBJ2-1	TRBV5-1	TRBD2	.	TGCGCCAGCAGCCGTCAGGTGACTAGCGGAGGTAATGAGCAGTTCTTC	CASSRQVTSGGNEQFF
TRBJ1-1	TRBV10-3	TRBD1	once	TGTGCCATCACTGAGGACAGGGGAATGAACACTGAAGCTTTCTTT	CAITEDRGMNTEAFF
TRBJ2-3	TRBV15	TRBD2	.	TGTGCCACCAGCAGTTCGTCCCGGGGGGGCAACACAGATACGCAGTATTTT	CATSSSSRGGNTDTQYF
TRBJ2-3	TRBV6-5	TRBD1	.	TGTGCCAGCAGTTACTCGCAGGGGGTCGGCACAGATACGCAGTATTTT	CASSYSQGVGTDTQYF
TRBJ2-1	TRBV11-2	.	few	TGTGCCAGCAGGACGACAGGTCCGAGCTCCTACAATGAGCAGTTCTTC	CASRTTGPSSYNEQFF
TRBJ2-7	TRBV4-3	TRBD2	.	TGCGCCAGCAGCCAAGTTAGGGGGGGACTAGCGGGGCTGTTTGAGCAGTACTTC	CASSQVRGGLAGLFEQYF
TRBJ2-2	TRBV9	.	.	TGTGCCAGCAGCGTAGCAGGGGGGGAGCTGTTTTTT	CASSVAGGELFF
TRBJ1-2	TRBV5-6	.	.	TGTGCCAGCAGGAGGCAGGGTCGCGGCTACACCTTC	CASRRQGRGYTF
TRBJ2-2	TRBV7-2	TRBD2	.	TGTGCCAGCAGCCGGGACTACAACACCGGGGAGCTGTTTTTT	CASSRDYNTGELFF
TRBJ1-2	TRBV4-3	.	.	TGCGCCAGCAGCCAAGGGAGGGGGGGGAATGGCTATGGCTACACCTTC	CASSQGRGGNGYGYTF
TRBJ1-1	TRBV7-2	TRBD1	.	TGTGCCAGCAGCCCCGGACAGGGTTTGACTGAAGCTTTCTTT	CASSPGQGLTEAFF
TRBJ1-2	TRBV7-2	TRBD1	.	TGTGCCAGCAGCTCCAAATGGGGACAGAACTATGGCTACACCTTC	CASSSKWGQNYGYTF
TRBJ2-2	TRBV4-2	TRBD2	.	TGTGCCAGCAGCCAGGGACTAGCGGGGCCCCAGAACACCGGGGAGCTGTTTTTT	CASSQGLAGPQNTGELFF
TRBJ2-2	TRBV27	TRBD1	.	TGTGCCAGCAATACCGGGACAGCCTCTGGGGAGCTGTTTTTT	CASNTGTASGELFF
TRBJ2-5	TRBV18	TRBD1	.	TGTGCCAGCTCACCACTGACAGGGGAAGAGACCCAGTACTTC	CASSPLTGEETQYF
TRBJ1-2	TRBV4-2	TRBD1	few	TGTGCCAGCAGCCAAGCAGACAGGGGCCAGGGCTACACCTTC	CASSQADRGQGYTF
TRBJ1-6	TRBV4-3	.	.	TGCGCCAGCAGCCAAGATCGTGCGAGCTCCTATAATTCACCCCTCCACTTT	CASSQDRASSYNSPLHF
TRBJ1-5	TRBV30	TRBD1	.	TGTGCCTGGAGTGCCGGGACAGGGCCTCAGCCCCAGCATTTT	CAWSAGTGPQPQHF
TRBJ2-1	TRBV19	TRBD2	.	TGTGCCAGTAGCTCTCGGGCGGGGGATAAGCAGTTCTTC	CASSSRAGDKQFF
TRBJ2-2	TRBV10-3	.	few	TGTGCCATCAGGAATCAAGGGGACACCGGGGAGCTGTTTTTT	CAIRNQGDTGELFF
TRBJ1-1	TRBV6-5	.	.	TGTGCCAGCATCTCTCCAGGGGAGAACACTGAAGCTTTCTTT	CASISPGENTEAFF
TRBJ1-2	TRBV6-5	TRBD1	.	TGTGCCAGCAGTTATCGCGGTCGGACAGGGGCGGTCGGCTACACCTTC	CASSYRGRTGAVGYTF
TRBJ2-1	TRBV5-4	TRBD2	once	TGTGCCAGCAGCTTGGTAGCGGGGCCCTACAATGAGCAGTTCTTC	CASSLVAGPYNEQFF